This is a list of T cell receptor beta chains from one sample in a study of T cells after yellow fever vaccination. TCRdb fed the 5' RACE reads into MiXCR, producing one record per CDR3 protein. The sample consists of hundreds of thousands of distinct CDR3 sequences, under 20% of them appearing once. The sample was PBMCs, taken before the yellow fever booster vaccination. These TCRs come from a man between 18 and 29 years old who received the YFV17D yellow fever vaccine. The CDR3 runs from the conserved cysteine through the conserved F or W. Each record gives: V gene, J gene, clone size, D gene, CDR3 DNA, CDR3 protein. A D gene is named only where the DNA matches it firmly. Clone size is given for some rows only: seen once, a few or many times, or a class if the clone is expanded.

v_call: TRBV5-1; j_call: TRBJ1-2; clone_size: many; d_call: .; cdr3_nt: TGCGCCAGCAGCCCCTCCAACAGGGCAGAAAGTGGCTACACCTTC; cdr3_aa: CASSPSNRAESGYTF
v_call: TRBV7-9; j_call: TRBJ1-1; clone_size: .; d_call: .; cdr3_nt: TGTGCCAGCAGCCTTGACGGCACTGAAGCTTTCTTT; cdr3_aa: CASSLDGTEAFF
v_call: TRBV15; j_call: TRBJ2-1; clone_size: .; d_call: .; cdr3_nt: TGTGCCACCAGCAAACCTCCTAGCAGTCATCGGGGTGAGCAGTTCTTC; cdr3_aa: CATSKPPSSHRGEQFF
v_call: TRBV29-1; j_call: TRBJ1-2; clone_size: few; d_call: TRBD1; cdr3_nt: TGCAGCGTCGTCGAAGGGACAGTCTATGGCTACACCTTC; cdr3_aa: CSVVEGTVYGYTF
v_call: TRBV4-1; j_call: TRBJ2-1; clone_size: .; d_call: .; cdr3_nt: TGCGCCAGCAGCCAAGTGTTGGGTTTAAGCAATGAGCAGTTCTTC; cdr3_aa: CASSQVLGLSNEQFF
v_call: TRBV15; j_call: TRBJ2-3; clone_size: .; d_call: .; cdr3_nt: TGTGCCACCAGCAGGGGGGGAGATACGCAGTATTTT; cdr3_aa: CATSRGGDTQYF
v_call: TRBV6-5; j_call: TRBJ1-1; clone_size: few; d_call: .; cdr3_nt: TGTGCCAGCAGTTTAAATATGAACACTGAAGCTTTCTTT; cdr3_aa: CASSLNMNTEAFF
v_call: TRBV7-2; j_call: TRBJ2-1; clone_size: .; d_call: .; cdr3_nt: TGTGCCAGCAGCTCGGGGTCCAGGGCCCCGACGATACGGCAGTTCTTC; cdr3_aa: CASSSGSRAPTIRQFF
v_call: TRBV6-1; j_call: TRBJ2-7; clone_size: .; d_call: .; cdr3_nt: TGTGCCAGCAGGGGGACTCTTCCGGGCGAGCAGTACTTC; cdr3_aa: CASRGTLPGEQYF
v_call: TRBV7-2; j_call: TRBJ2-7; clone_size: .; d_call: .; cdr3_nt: TGTGCCAGCAGCGCGGGGACGTACGAGCAGTACTTC; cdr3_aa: CASSAGTYEQYF
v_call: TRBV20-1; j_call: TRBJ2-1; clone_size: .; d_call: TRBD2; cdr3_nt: TGCAGTGCTTACCGATTCGGGGGGGCCTCCTACAATGAGCAGTTCTTC; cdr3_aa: CSAYRFGGASYNEQFF
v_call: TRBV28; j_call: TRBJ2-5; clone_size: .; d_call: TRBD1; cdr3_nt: TGTGCCAGCAGTTCCGCACAGGGGAGTTGGCGAGAGACCCAGTACTTC; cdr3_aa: CASSSAQGSWRETQYF
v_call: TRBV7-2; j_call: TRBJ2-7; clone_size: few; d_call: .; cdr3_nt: TGTGCCAGCAGCGCCGGGACCGGCCAGGTGCAGTACTTC; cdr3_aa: CASSAGTGQVQYF
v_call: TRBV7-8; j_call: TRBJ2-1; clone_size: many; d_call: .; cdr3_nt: TGTGCCAGCAGCTTTCCAGGTTACAATGAGCAGTTCTTC; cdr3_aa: CASSFPGYNEQFF
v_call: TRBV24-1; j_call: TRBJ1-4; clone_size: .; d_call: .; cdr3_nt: TGTGCCACCACTCAACCCGACCGCGCGGAGGAAAAACTGTTTTTT; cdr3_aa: CATTQPDRAEEKLFF
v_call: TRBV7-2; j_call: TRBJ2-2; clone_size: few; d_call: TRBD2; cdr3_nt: TGTGCCAGCAACCTCGGGGGGGGAACCGGGGAGCTGTTTTTT; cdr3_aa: CASNLGGGTGELFF
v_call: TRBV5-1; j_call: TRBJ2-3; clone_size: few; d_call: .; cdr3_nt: TGCGCCAGCAGCTCGGGACTCGCGTCTAGGGATACGCAGTATTTT; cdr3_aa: CASSSGLASRDTQYF
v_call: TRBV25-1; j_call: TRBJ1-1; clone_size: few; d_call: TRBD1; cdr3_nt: TGTGCCAGCAATACAGGGGTGGGCACTGAAGCTTTCTTT; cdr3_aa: CASNTGVGTEAFF
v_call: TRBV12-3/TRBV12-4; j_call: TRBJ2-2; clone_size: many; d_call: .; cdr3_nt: TGTGCCAGCAGTTACTGGCCCGGGGGACCTCACACCGGGGAGCTGTTTTTT; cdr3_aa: CASSYWPGGPHTGELFF
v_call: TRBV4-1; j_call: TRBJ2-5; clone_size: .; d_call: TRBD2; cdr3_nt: TGCGCCAGCAGCCCCGAAGGAGGGAGGGACCAAGAGACCCAGTACTTC; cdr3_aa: CASSPEGGRDQETQYF
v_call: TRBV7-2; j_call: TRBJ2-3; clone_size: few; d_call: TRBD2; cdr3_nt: TGTGCCAGCAGCCGCGGGGGGGCCTTAGATACGCAGTATTTT; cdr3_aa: CASSRGGALDTQYF
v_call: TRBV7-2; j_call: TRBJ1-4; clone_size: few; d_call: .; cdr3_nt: TGTGCCAGCAGCTTAGCAGGGATTGCTAATGAAAAACTGTTTTTT; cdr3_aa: CASSLAGIANEKLFF